These T cell receptor beta chains were read from a single sample in a study of blood T cell repertoires in COVID-19. Produced via immunoSEQ multiplex PCR; TCRdb's table is partial and in-frame only. The sample carries under 200,000 clones, around 89% recorded once. The source material was peripheral blood. The receptors were sampled from a man between 40 and 49 years old with active or convalescent COVID-19. Each CDR3 is given with its conserved first and last residue. D genes are given only for firm matches. Clone size is stated in some rows and not others, as once, few, many or a class when expanded.

j_call v_call d_call clone_size cdr3_nt cdr3_aa
TRBJ2-2 TRBV24-1 TRBD2 - TGTGCCACCAGTGATCCGGGACTAGCGGGAGCGTATGACACCGGGGAGCTGTTTTTT CATSDPGLAGAYDTGELFF
TRBJ1-6 TRBV14 - many TGTGCCAGCAGCCAAGGCTACCCGAGTAATTCACCCCTCCACTTT CASSQGYPSNSPLHF
TRBJ1-6 TRBV19 TRBD1 once TGTGCCAGTACCCCGACAGGGGTCAATTCACCCCTCCACTTT CASTPTGVNSPLHF
TRBJ2-1 TRBV24-1 - - TGTGCCAGCAATATCCCAATAATGTGGGAGTTTTACAATGAGCAGTTCTTC CASNIPIMWEFYNEQFF
TRBJ1-2 TRBV18 TRBD1 - TGTGCCAGCTCACCCGAAGGGGACAGGACTGGCTACACCTTC CASSPEGDRTGYTF
TRBJ2-1 TRBV5-1 - - TGCGCCAGCAGCTTGCGAATAGCGCCGTACAATGAGCAGTTCTTC CASSLRIAPYNEQFF
TRBJ1-3 TRBV9 - once TGTGCCAGCAGCGCCACAGGGTTGGAGTCAGGGAACACCATATATTTT CASSATGLESGNTIYF
TRBJ1-6 TRBV28 - - TGTGCCAGCAGTAAGGTGCTCGGGGGAGGTTCACCCCTCCACTTT CASSKVLGGGSPLHF
TRBJ1-5 TRBV24-1 TRBD1 - TGTGCCACCAGCCCCCCGGGACAGGGGGCTCCCACTCACAATCAGCCCCAGCATTTT CATSPPGQGAPTHNQPQHF
TRBJ2-5 TRBV3-1/TRBV3-2 TRBD2 - TGTGCCAGCAGCCTAACTAGCGGGGGGATCCAAGAGACCCAGTACTTC CASSLTSGGIQETQYF
TRBJ1-2 TRBV5-1 - - TGCGCCAGCAGCTTTGCAGGGATCATTGAGGGCTACACCTTC CASSFAGIIEGYTF
TRBJ1-1 TRBV24-1 TRBD1 - TGTGCCACCAGTGACCCCGGACAGGGTGAAGCTTTCTTT CATSDPGQGEAFF
TRBJ1-6 TRBV25-1 - - TGTGCCAGCAGTGAATTCATTGCCCCCTTAGTTTCACCCCTCCACTTT CASSEFIAPLVSPLHF
TRBJ2-3 TRBV29-1 TRBD2 - TGCAGCGTTGAGGGGCCTAGCGGACCCACAGATACGCAGTATTTT CSVEGPSGPTDTQYF
TRBJ2-7 TRBV29-1 TRBD1 - TGCAGCGTTACGGACAGGGGCCAGTACGAGCAGTACTTC CSVTDRGQYEQYF
TRBJ1-6 TRBV6-5 - - TGTGCCAGCAGTTACTCCGGCAGCGGAGATAATTCACCCCTCCACTTT CASSYSGSGDNSPLHF
TRBJ2-3 TRBV2 TRBD2 - TGTGCCAGCACTTTAGCGGGGGGGGCAGATACGCAGTATTTT CASTLAGGADTQYF
TRBJ2-7 TRBV9 - - TGTGCCAGCAGCGCATCCCCGGGGGGCAGGGAGCAGTACTTC CASSASPGGREQYF
TRBJ1-1 TRBV9 TRBD1 - TGTGCCAGCAGCGAGGACAGGGGCAACACTGAAGCTTTCTTT CASSEDRGNTEAFF
TRBJ1-2 TRBV9 - few TGTGCCACACGGGGGGGCTATGGCTACACCTTC CATRGGYGYTF
TRBJ1-1 TRBV28 - - TGTGCCAGCAGTTTGCCGGGAGGGGGGTTCACTGAAGCTTTCTTT CASSLPGGGFTEAFF
TRBJ1-2 TRBV11-3 - - TGTGCCAGCAGCTTAGCCTTTGAGGGCAGTAGGGACTATGGCTACACCTTC CASSLAFEGSRDYGYTF
TRBJ1-3 TRBV2 - - TGTGCCAGCAGTACATCGACTGGAAACACCATATATTTT CASSTSTGNTIYF
TRBJ2-2 TRBV6-2/TRBV6-3 - - TGTGCCAGCCGCCTACAGACCAACACCGGGGAGCTGTTTTTT CASRLQTNTGELFF
TRBJ1-4 TRBV27 - - TGTGCCAGCAGTTTAGTAGGGGTGGGAGAAAAACTGTTTTTT CASSLVGVGEKLFF
TRBJ1-4 TRBV5-1 TRBD1 - TGCGCCAGCAGCTTGGCTCCGGGACAGGGGAATGAAAAACTGTTTTTT CASSLAPGQGNEKLFF
TRBJ1-1 TRBV19 TRBD1 few TGTGCCACTTCCAAGGGACAGAACATGAACACTGAAGCTTTCTTT CATSKGQNMNTEAFF
TRBJ1-2 TRBV19 TRBD1 - TGTGCCAGTAGTGCCGGGACAGGGATTATAGGTGGCTACACCTTC CASSAGTGIIGGYTF